This T cell receptor beta chain was identified in a study of blood T cell repertoires in COVID-19. Study-level background: Sites across the United States, Italy and Spain contributed samples from acute and convalescent COVID-19. PBMCs, B-cell-depleted T cells, or T cells were the source of the cDNA or gDNA that made up the material.

This clone appeared a few times. Two negative PCRs, clearance, or symptom resolution had been documented for recovered Cohort 3 donors. In the study's own analysis: Estimation of nucleated cell counts relied on the amplification of reference gene primers. TCRdb's copy holds only in-frame clones and misses some; the assay was immunoSEQ multiplex PCR. Clone size and the V and J calls come from that table; the DNA yielded D and trimming. The table lists around 400,000 clones, 85% to 90% of them singletons, with less than 2% in the top ten. Trimming at V came to 0 bases and at J to 0 bases, leaving 2 bases not matched to a gene. CDR1 GTSNPN and CDR2 SVGIG come from the germline V gene (reference sequence). The CDR3 extends over 15 amino acids.

This TCR was recovered from a woman younger than 45 who had recovered from COVID-19. V is TRBV30 and J is TRBJ2-7; 10 bases are a match to TRBD2. Input material: PBMCs or T cells enriched from blood (not recorded which). The CDR3 sequence is CAWSVASGSSYEQYF. The DNA of the CDR3 is TGTGCCTGGAGTGTAGCTAGCGGGAGCTCCTACGAGCAGTACTTC. The variable domain in full, with the rest retrieved from reference TRBV30 and TRBJ2-7, is SQTIHQWPATLVQPVGSPLSLECTVEGTSNPNLYWYRQAAGRGLQLLFYSVGIGQISSEVPQNLSASRPQDRQFILSSKKLLLSDSGFYLCAWSVASGSSYEQYFGPGTRLTVT.